This TCR beta chain comes out of a study of beta chain features in type 1 diabetes. The sample holds a few counts of this clone. Expressed TCRB transcripts got sequenced, as all isolated RNA was reverse transcribed. TCRdb's table, derived via immunoSEQ multiplex PCR, lists solely in-frame clones and lacks some. Among 200,000 to 250,000 clones, 9.5% to 13% were seen once, and the ten largest hold over 1%. V shed 5 bases and J 0 bases; nucleotides not matched to a gene: 8. Germline values: CDR1 SNHLY, CDR2 FYNNEI. The CDR3 consists of 16 residues. Input material: central memory CD4+ T cells from blood. This rearrangement joins TRBV2 to TRBJ2-3, with 7 positions matching TRBD1. The TCR was taken from a man in his late teens or twenties in good health. The CDR3 loop reads CASSPRQGVSTDTQYF. The CDR3 coding sequence is TGTGCCAGCAGTCCCCGACAGGGAGTGAGCACAGATACGCAGTATTTT.